Listed here is a single TCR beta chain. These data belong to a study of blood T cell repertoires in COVID-19. Across the whole study: Acute and convalescent COVID-19 specimens originated in the United States, Italy and Spain. The analysed material was cDNA or gDNA that came from T cells, B-cell-depleted T cells, or PBMCs.

Original analysis: Estimation of nucleated cell counts was performed using reference gene primer amplification. TCRdb's table, derived via immunoSEQ multiplex PCR, lists solely in-frame clones and lacks some. V and J calls plus clone size are reproduced from that table; the DNA served to infer D and trimming. The sample lists under 150,000 clones, roughly 79% occurring once. The CDR3 has 16 amino acids. Germline assignment: CDR1 MDHEN and CDR2 SYDVKM. V lost 3 bases to trimming and J lost 0 bases, with 11 bases between them. The chain combines TRBV28 with TRBJ2-2; tentative D call: TRBD1 (5 bases). Input material: peripheral blood. This TCR was recovered from a man in his 70s with active or convalescent COVID-19. The CDR3: CASSFRQRSNTGELFF. The CDR3 DNA reads as TGTGCCAGCAGTTTTAGACAGAGGTCGAACACCGGGGAGCTGTTTTTT.